A selection of T cell receptor beta chains follows, all from one sample in a study of cytomegalovirus exposure and HLA in healthy donors. The repertoire was sequenced with immunoSEQ multiplex PCR; TCRdb's copy has only in-frame clones and lacks some. The sample carries 80,000 to 95,000 clones, roughly 74% recorded once. Sequenced material: PBMCs. These receptors were taken from a woman between 18 and 30 years old in good health and CMV-seropositive. The CDR3 runs from the conserved cysteine through the conserved F or W. The D gene is left open where the match is weak. A clone size is listed for some rows: how often the clone was seen (once, few, many), or a class if it is expanded.

D gene,V gene,J gene,clone size,CDR3 protein,CDR3 DNA
TRBD1,TRBV5-8,TRBJ1-1,once,CASTTLQGDTEAFF,TGTGCCAGCACCACTTTACAGGGGGACACTGAAGCTTTCTTT
TRBD2,TRBV29-1,TRBJ2-1,NA,CSVEGLAGETYNEQFF,TGCAGCGTTGAGGGACTAGCGGGAGAAACCTACAATGAGCAGTTCTTC
NA,TRBV19,TRBJ1-4,NA,CASSKSGSNEKLFF,TGTGCCAGTAGCAAGTCGGGGTCTAATGAAAAACTGTTTTTT
NA,TRBV7-2,TRBJ2-5,NA,CASSPRLVGETQYF,TGTGCCAGCAGCCCGAGACTAGTAGGGGAGACCCAGTACTTC
TRBD2,TRBV28,TRBJ2-7,NA,CASKAQGGSAYEQYF,TGTGCCAGCAAGGCCCAGGGCGGGAGTGCCTACGAGCAGTACTTC
NA,TRBV19,TRBJ1-1,NA,CASSISRGTEAFF,TGTGCCAGTAGTATTAGCCGGGGCACTGAAGCTTTCTTT
NA,TRBV28,TRBJ1-5,once,CASSFPGPVQGNQPQHF,TGTGCCAGCAGTTTCCCAGGGCCCGTGCAGGGGAATCAGCCCCAGCATTTT
NA,TRBV11-2,TRBJ1-1,NA,CASSLILRQGLMNTEAFF,TGTGCCAGCAGCTTGATTTTAAGGCAGGGCTTAATGAACACTGAAGCTTTCTTT
NA,TRBV7-8,TRBJ1-5,NA,CASTPRGTQHF,TGTGCCAGCACCCCCCGGGGGACCCAGCATTTT
TRBD2,TRBV6-5,TRBJ2-3,NA,CASSYSGTSGTDTQYF,TGTGCCAGCAGTTACTCGGGGACTAGCGGCACAGATACGCAGTATTTT
TRBD2,TRBV4-2,TRBJ2-3,once,CASSLLGGGTDTQYF,TGTGCCAGCAGCCTTCTGGGGGGGGGCACAGATACGCAGTATTTT
NA,TRBV28,TRBJ1-2,NA,CASSLGVGGYTF,TGTGCCAGCAGTTTGGGAGTAGGCGGCTACACCTTC
TRBD2,TRBV4-3,TRBJ2-3,NA,CASSHGGSATDTQYF,TGCGCCAGCAGCCACGGCGGGAGCGCGACAGATACGCAGTATTTT
TRBD1,TRBV6-1,TRBJ1-2,NA,CASQIGGTGGYGYTF,TGTGCCAGCCAGATAGGGGGAACAGGGGGCTATGGCTACACCTTC
NA,TRBV6-5,TRBJ2-5,NA,CASSYSYRRETQYF,TGTGCCAGCAGTTACTCGTACAGGCGGGAGACCCAGTACTTC
NA,TRBV18,TRBJ2-2,NA,CASSPPSLNTGELFF,TGTGCCAGCTCACCACCTAGCTTAAACACCGGGGAGCTGTTTTTT
NA,TRBV27,TRBJ2-2,NA,CASSLTRFTGELFF,TGTGCCAGCAGTTTAACAAGATTCACCGGGGAGCTGTTTTTT
NA,TRBV27,TRBJ2-7,NA,CASSSIGGSRGEQYF,TGTGCCAGCAGTTCGATTGGGGGCTCTCGGGGCGAGCAGTACTTC
TRBD1,TRBV9,TRBJ1-2,NA,CASSGTGRPDYGYTF,TGTGCCAGCAGCGGGACAGGGAGGCCAGACTATGGCTACACCTTC
TRBD2,TRBV7-3,TRBJ2-1,NA,CASSDTSGGTDEQFF,TGTGCCAGCAGTGATACTAGCGGGGGGACCGATGAGCAGTTCTTC
NA,TRBV6-5,TRBJ1-1,NA,CASSYGRVREAFF,TGTGCCAGCAGTTACGGCAGGGTAAGAGAAGCTTTCTTT
NA,TRBV5-6,TRBJ2-3,few,CASSLGSSSTDTQYF,TGTGCCAGCAGCCTCGGGAGCTCTAGCACAGATACGCAGTATTTT
NA,TRBV6-1,TRBJ1-1,few,CASSEYVRGMNTEAFF,TGTGCCAGCAGTGAATATGTGCGGGGGATGAACACTGAAGCTTTCTTT
TRBD2,TRBV27,TRBJ2-6,once,CARSTSGDSGANVLTF,TGTGCCCGATCGACTAGCGGCGACTCTGGGGCCAACGTCCTGACTTTC
TRBD1,TRBV5-6,TRBJ1-2,NA,CASSLGARTGGLYGYTF,TGTGCCAGCAGCTTGGGGGCGAGGACAGGGGGGCTGTATGGCTACACCTTC
NA,TRBV30,TRBJ1-5,once,CAWSRGQGNQPQHF,TGTGCCTGGAGTCGCGGGCAGGGCAATCAGCCCCAGCATTTT